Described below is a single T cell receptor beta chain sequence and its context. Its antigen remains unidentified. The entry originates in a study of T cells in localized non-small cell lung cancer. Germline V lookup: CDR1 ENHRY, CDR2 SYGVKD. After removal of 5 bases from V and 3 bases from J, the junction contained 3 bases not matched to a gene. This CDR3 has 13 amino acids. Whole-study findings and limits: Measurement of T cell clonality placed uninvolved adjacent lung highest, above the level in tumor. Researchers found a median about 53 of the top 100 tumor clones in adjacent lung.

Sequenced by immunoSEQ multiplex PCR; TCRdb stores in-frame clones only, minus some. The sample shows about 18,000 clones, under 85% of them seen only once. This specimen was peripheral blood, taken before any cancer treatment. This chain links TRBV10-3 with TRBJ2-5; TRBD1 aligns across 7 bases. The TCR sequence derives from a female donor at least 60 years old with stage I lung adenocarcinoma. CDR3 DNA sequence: TGTGCCATCAGTACGACAGGGAAAGAGACCCAGTACTTC. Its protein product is CAISTTGKETQYF.